Described below is a single T cell receptor (beta chain) sequence and its context. This specimen belongs to a study of shared clonotypes between healthy human individuals. Sequencing was performed with immunoSEQ multiplex PCR; in TCRdb, only in-frame clones are kept and a portion is missing. The repertoire consists of 2 million to 2.5 million clones, with almost 96% occurring once and the leading ten covering around 0.13%. Germline V gives CDR1 MNHEY, CDR2 SMNVEV (reference sequence). Trimming cost V 6 bases and J 4 bases; bases outside gene matches: 7. This CDR3 has 15 amino acids. The J gene is TRBJ2-2, the V gene TRBV27; 8 nucleotides agree with TRBD1. The TCR was taken from a man between 18 and 29 years old in good health. What was sequenced was naive CD4+ T cells sorted from blood. As for subset: CD45RA+ positively selected. The CDR3 loop reads CASRQGTGGTGELFF. The CDR3 DNA sequence: TGTGCCAGCAGACAAGGGACAGGTGGCACCGGGGAGCTGTTTTTT.